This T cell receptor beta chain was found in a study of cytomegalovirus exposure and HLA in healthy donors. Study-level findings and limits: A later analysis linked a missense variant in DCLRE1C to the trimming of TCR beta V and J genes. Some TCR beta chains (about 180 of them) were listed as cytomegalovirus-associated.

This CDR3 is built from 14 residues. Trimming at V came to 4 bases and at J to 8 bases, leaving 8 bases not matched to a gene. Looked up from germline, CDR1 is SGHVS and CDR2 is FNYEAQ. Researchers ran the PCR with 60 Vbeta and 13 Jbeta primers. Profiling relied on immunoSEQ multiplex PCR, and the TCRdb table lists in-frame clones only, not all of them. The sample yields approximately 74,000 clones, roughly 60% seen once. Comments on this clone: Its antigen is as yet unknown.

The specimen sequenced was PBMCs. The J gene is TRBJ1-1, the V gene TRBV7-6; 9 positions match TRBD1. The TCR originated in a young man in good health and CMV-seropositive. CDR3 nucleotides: TGTGCCAGCAGCTCGAACAGGGGGCGGGGGGAAGCTTTCTTT. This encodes CASSSNRGRGEAFF.